This paragraph covers one T cell receptor (beta chain) sequence. The junction differs from germline at one of its ends, possibly a read error. The identical CDR3 is also encoded by other nucleotide sequences in the sample. The data stem from a study of cytomegalovirus exposure and HLA in healthy donors. At the level of the study: When 398 donors were genotyped, about 86% of them were found to fall in the Caucasian-associated ancestry cluster.

The CDR3 loop spans 15 amino acids. Germline lookup yields CDR1 SEHNR and CDR2 FQNEAQ (reference sequence). With 60 Vbeta and 13 Jbeta primers, the PCR was carried out. Only in-frame clones appear in the TCRdb table, and some are missing; sequencing was by immunoSEQ multiplex PCR. The sample has some 210,000 clones, around 87% seen once. Sequences were obtained from PBMCs. This chain uses TRBV7-9 with TRBJ1-6, with D tentatively TRBD1 (6 bases). The sequence derives from a man between 25 and 39 years old in good health and CMV-seronegative. The CDR3 bases are TGTGCTAGCAGCCATAGAACAGGGTCGAATTCACCCCTCCACTTT. Amino acid sequence: CASSHRTGSNSPLHF.